The next 19 T cell receptor beta chains were all read from a single sample in a study of immune cell composition in non-small cell lung cancer. Clones were sequenced by immunoSEQ multiplex PCR, and TCRdb holds only the in-frame ones, with some missing. This sample has around 6,100 clones, with about 74% found just once. Normal lung sampling was at least 3 cm from the tumour, as distant as possible. Sequencing was performed on non-adjacent lung tissue. These receptors came from a human donor with non-small cell lung cancer.

The genes are TRBV7-9 and TRBJ1-4, with 12 bases aligning to TRBD1. The ends lost 4 bases at V and 4 bases at J; junction bases unmatched: 7. The CDR3 runs to 17 residues. Germline-derived CDR1 and CDR2 are SEHNR and FQNEAQ (reference sequence). The CDR3 is CASSSSGTGGFNEKLFF. CDR3 nucleotide sequence: TGTGCCAGCAGCTCATCCGGGACAGGGGGCTTTAATGAAAAACTGTTTTTT.

In its sample, this clone was seen once. The chain is built from TRBV12-5 and TRBJ2-1, with TRBD2 matching 12 bases. The length of the CDR3 is 15 residues. In germline, CDR1 is LGHNT, CDR2 FRNRAP. The junction had 3 bases not matched to a gene; V was cut back by 5 bases and J by 4 bases. Here the CDR3 reads CASGAGTSGYNEQFF. Here the CDR3 DNA reads TGTGCTAGTGGTGCAGGGACTAGCGGGTACAATGAGCAGTTCTTC.

The rearrangement joins TRBV11-2 to TRBJ2-7, with D uncertain. Trimming left V 5 bases short and J 2 bases short, with 13 bases between. Germline values: CDR1 SGHAT, CDR2 FQNNGV. The CDR3 consists of 14 residues. The CDR3 protein is CASSPYTATYEQYF. The CDR3 region has the DNA TGTGCCAGCAGCCCATATACAGCAACCTACGAGCAGTACTTC.

This clone has only a few counts. The same CDR3 also results from other DNA sequences found in this sample. This chain connects TRBV7-3 to TRBJ2-3; 8 positions match TRBD2. V dropped 2 bases and J dropped 3; count of bases not matched to a gene: 1. CDR1 and CDR2 from the germline V gene are SGHTA and FQGTGA. The CDR3 loop spans 14 amino acids. In DNA form, the CDR3 reads TGTGCCAGCAGCTTAGGCGGGAGGACAGATACGCAGTATTTT. It yields the protein CASSLGGRTDTQYF.

This clone has more than one count but fewer than ten. The sample has other DNA sequences that encode this CDR3 too. The chain combines TRBV7-2 with TRBJ1-2; 9 bases agree with TRBD1. The germline V gene encodes CDR1 SGHTA and CDR2 FQGNSA. This CDR3 is built from 15 residues. With V trimmed by 1 base and J by 4 bases, 4 bases remained unmatched. The CDR3 DNA sequence: TGTGCCAGCAGCTTAGGGGGACAGGGCCTCTATGGCTACACCTTC. Amino acids: CASSLGGQGLYGYTF. Looking up the rest from reference TRBV7-2 and TRBJ1-2 gives the full variable domain: GAGVSQSPSNKVTEKGKDVELRCDPISGHTALYWYRQSLGQGLEFLIYFQGNSAPDKSGLPSDRFSAERTGGSVSTLTIQRTQQEDSAVYLCASSLGGQGLYGYTFGSGTRLTVV.

The chain uses TRBV5-4 and TRBJ1-3; no clear D. CDR1 and CDR2 from the germline V gene are SGHNT and YYREEE (reference sequence). Trimming removed 1 base at V and 2 bases at J, with 10 bases between. This CDR3 contains 15 residues. The DNA of the CDR3 is TGTGCCAGCAGCTTGAGCCGTAGCACTGGAAACACCATATATTTT. This sequence encodes CASSLSRSTGNTIYF.

This clone was seen a single time. The V and J genes are TRBV7-3 and TRBJ2-2; 9 positions match TRBD1. Trimming cost V 5 bases and J 5 bases; bases outside gene matches: 9. CDR3 length equals 16 residues. Germline V gives CDR1 SGHTA, CDR2 FQGTGA. Here the CDR3 DNA reads TGTGCCAGCAGCCGAAGCGGGACAGGGCGAACCGGGGAGCTGTTTTTT. It specifies CASSRSGTGRTGELFF.

As concerns this clone: One end of the junction is discordant with germline, which a read error may explain. The V call is TRBV7-7, the J call TRBJ2-1; TRBD2 matches at 11 bases. CDR1 is SSHAT and CDR2 is FNYEAQ in the germline V gene (reference sequence). There are 13 residues in the CDR3. The CDR3 spells CASMRLAGNEQFF. The DNA of the CDR3 is TGTGCTAGCATGAGACTAGCGGGAAATGAGCAGTTCTTC.

The table lists this clone with a count of one. The rearrangement joins TRBV5-1 to TRBJ1-4; a weak D match, TRBD1 (6 bases). The germline V gene encodes CDR1 SGHRS and CDR2 YFSETQ. Trimming removed 4 bases at V and 4 bases at J, with 17 bases between. This CDR3 comprises 16 residues. CDR3 sequence: CASSTGWGRGNEKLFF. The CDR3 DNA is TGCGCCAGCAGCACAGGGTGGGGTCGCGGTAATGAAAAACTGTTTTTT.

This sequence joins TRBV18 and TRBJ2-2; TRBD1 might be the D (7 bases). Germline V gene lookup returns CDR1 KGHSH and CDR2 LQKENI. Between the trimmed V and J ends, which lost 3 bases and 7 bases, there was a span of 18 bases. The CDR3 has 16 amino acids. The CDR3 DNA is TGTGCCAGCTCACCGAATTCGGACAGGCGGGGCGGGGAGCTGTTTTTT. Its protein is CASSPNSDRRGGELFF.

The chain is built from TRBV11-2 and TRBJ2-3; 9 bases are shared with TRBD2. Losses at the gene ends were 2 bases for V and 7 bases for J; bases not matched to a gene: 7. In germline, CDR1 is SGHAT, CDR2 FQNNGV. This CDR3 is built from 15 residues. Here the CDR3 DNA reads TGTGCCAGCAGCTTATTAGCGGGAGATCTATATACGCAGTATTTT. Protein sequence: CASSLLAGDLYTQYF. The variable domain in full, completed from reference TRBV11-2 and TRBJ2-3, reads EAGVAQSPRYKIIEKRQSVAFWCNPISGHATLYWYQQILGQGPKLLIQFQNNGVVDDSQLPKDRFSAERLKGVDSTLKIQPAKLEDSAVYLCASSLLAGDLYTQYFGPGTRLTVL.

This rearrangement joins TRBV5-1 to TRBJ2-2, with TRBD2 identical over 7 bases. The J segment lost 3 bases and the V segment lost 3 bases, leaving 11 bases of the junction unmatched. CDR1 and CDR2 from the germline V gene are SGHRS and YFSETQ. This CDR3 is built from 17 residues. The CDR3 is CASSWPTSTDDTGELFF. In DNA form, the CDR3 reads TGCGCCAGCAGCTGGCCGACTAGCACAGACGACACCGGGGAGCTGTTTTTT.

This clone was observed a handful of times. This rearrangement joins TRBV27 to TRBJ1-5; 8 positions agree with TRBD1. This CDR3 has 14 amino acids. Germline V lookup: CDR1 MNHEY, CDR2 SMNVEV (reference sequence). The J segment lost 7 bases and the V segment lost 6 bases, leaving 8 bases of the junction unmatched. Here the CDR3 DNA reads TGTGCCAGCAGCTTGACAGGGGTGGGACAGCCCCAGCATTTT. As protein: CASSLTGVGQPQHF.

The V gene is TRBV9, the J gene TRBJ2-5, with TRBD2 as a possible D gene (6 bases). Germline V gene sequence: CDR1 SGDLS, CDR2 YYNGEE. This CDR3 is built from 16 residues. The V and J ends lost 1 base and 0 bases respectively, with 13 bases between them. The CDR3 loop reads CASSVFVGDYQETQYF. DNA for the CDR3: TGTGCCAGCAGCGTATTCGTGGGGGACTACCAAGAGACCCAGTACTTC.

CDR3 loop: CASSPRGADDGYTF. In DNA, the CDR3 is TGTGCCAGCTCACCACGCGGGGCAGACGATGGCTACACCTTC. V gene TRBV18 combines with J gene TRBJ1-2; tentative D call: TRBD1 (5 bases). The CDR3 runs 14 residues. Germline V gene sequence: CDR1 KGHSH, CDR2 LQKENI. V lost 1 base and J 6 bases, leaving 12 bases between the germline ends.

This chain connects TRBV19 to TRBJ2-2; 8 bases are shared with TRBD2. V was pared by 6 bases and J by 0 bases, with 3 bases of the junction left unmatched. This CDR3 spans 15 amino acids. Germline CDR1 LNHDA, CDR2 SQIVND (reference sequence). In DNA, the CDR3 is TGTGCCAGTAGGCTAGCGGGCTCGAACACCGGGGAGCTGTTTTTT. Its protein product is CASRLAGSNTGELFF.

In its sample, this clone was seen a few times. The chain couples TRBV15 to TRBJ1-6, with TRBD1 matching over 7 bases. The CDR3 consists of 14 residues. CDR1 is LNHNV, CDR2 YYDKDF, per germline (reference sequence). V trimming: 7 bases; J trimming: 4 bases; junction bases outside the gene matches: 4. CDR3 sequence (DNA): TGTGCCACCAAAGGGGGACAGTATAATTCACCCCTCCACTTT. It yields the protein CATKGGQYNSPLHF.

This chain uses TRBV9 with TRBJ2-1; 13 bases fit TRBD2. The CDR3 extends over 15 amino acids. The germline gives CDR1 SGDLS, CDR2 YYNGEE. With V trimmed by 4 bases and J by 7 bases, 5 bases remained unmatched. CDR3: CASSPRLAGGNEQFF. DNA of the CDR3: TGTGCCAGCAGCCCAAGACTAGCGGGAGGAAATGAGCAGTTCTTC. The full variable domain, its missing parts supplied by reference TRBV9 and TRBJ2-1, is DSGVTQTPKHLITATGQRVTLRCSPRSGDLSVYWYQQSLDQGLQFLIQYYNGEERAKGNILERFSAQQFPDLHSELNLSSLELGDSALYFCASSPRLAGGNEQFFGPGTRLTVL.

The V and J genes are TRBV5-1 and TRBJ2-1, with 11 bases that match TRBD2. The CDR3 spans 15 residues. V trimming: 5 bases; J trimming: 9 bases; junction bases outside the gene matches: 10. CDR1 is SGHRS and CDR2 is YFSETQ in the germline V gene. The CDR3 DNA follows: TGCGCCAGCAGTATCGGGCTAGCGGGGGGCGGTGAGCAGTTCTTC. Translating it yields CASSIGLAGGGEQFF.